What follows are 13 T cell receptor beta chains derived from one specimen sequenced in a study of T cell responses to AZD1222 COVID-19 vaccine. Sequencing was performed with immunoSEQ multiplex PCR; in TCRdb, only in-frame clones are kept and a portion is missing. Of about 75,000 clones listed, approximately 90% are singletons. The source was peripheral blood, collected 28 days after the second dose of the MenACWY control vaccine. These receptors all come from an adult who received the MenACWY meningococcal vaccine as a control.

In regard to this clone: Other DNA sequences in this sample translate to the same CDR3. The V call is TRBV5-1, the J call TRBJ2-7; D might be TRBD1 (6 bases). V lost 0 bases to trimming and J lost 2 bases, with 6 bases between them. The CDR3 sequence is 13 residues long. Germline loops: CDR1 SGHRS, CDR2 YFSETQ. The CDR3 DNA is TGCGCCAGCAGCTTGGACAGGGCCTACGAGCAGTACTTC. Translation gives CASSLDRAYEQYF.

The J gene is TRBJ1-1, the V gene TRBV2; weak D call: TRBD1 (5 bases). CDR3 length: 11 amino acids. Trimming pared 10 bases from V and 3 bases from J, leaving 9 bases between. CDR1 is SNHLY, CDR2 FYNNEI, per germline. The CDR3 is CATLGDTEAFF. DNA for the CDR3: TGTGCCACCCTGGGGGACACTGAAGCTTTCTTT.

This chain connects TRBV19 to TRBJ2-1, with TRBD2 as a possible D gene (6 bases). Germline V gene data show CDR1 as LNHDA and CDR2 as SQIVND (reference sequence). With 4 bases removed from V and 9 bases from J, the gap between germline ends came to 16 bases. The CDR3 runs 14 residues. The CDR3 reads CASSREAALGEQFF. CDR3 in DNA: TGTGCCAGTAGTAGGGAGGCCGCCCTCGGTGAGCAGTTCTTC.

The chain uses TRBV18 and TRBJ1-6, with 8 bases aligning to TRBD1. CDR3 length equals 15 residues. Germline-derived CDR1 and CDR2 are KGHSH and LQKENI. Germline trimming cut 6 bases from V and 5 bases from J; bases unmatched to any gene: 6. The DNA for the CDR3 is TGTGCCAGCTCGCCCCGGGGACAGGATAATTCACCCCTCCACTTT. Translating gives CASSPRGQDNSPLHF.

The V and J genes are TRBV19 and TRBJ1-4; D not certain. V lost 7 bases, J lost 6 bases, and 18 bases lay in between. This CDR3 spans 15 amino acids. Germline lookup yields CDR1 LNHDA and CDR2 SQIVND (reference sequence). The CDR3 bases are TGTGCCAGTAATAATATAGGAGGAGCGGATGAAAAACTGTTTTTT. It encodes CASNNIGGADEKLFF.

The chain links TRBV14 to TRBJ2-7; TRBD2 matches 7 bases. Trimming removed 0 bases from V and 6 bases from J; junction bases left unmatched: 8. Germline V gene lookup returns CDR1 SGHDN and CDR2 FVKESK. CDR3 length equals 15 residues. As DNA, the CDR3 is TGTGCCAGCAGCCAAGAAAAGGCGGGAGTCGGCGAGCAGTACTTC. Translation gives CASSQEKAGVGEQYF.

The rearrangement joins TRBV3-1 (or the pseudogene TRBV3-2) to TRBJ2-7; D ambiguous. The germline V gene has CDR1 LGHDT and CDR2 YNNKEL (reference sequence). V lost 0 bases and J 3 bases, leaving 12 bases between the germline ends. The CDR3 runs to 15 residues. In nucleotides, the CDR3 is TGTGCCAGCAGCCAAGATTGGTACAGCCGCTACGAGCAGTACTTC. Its protein is CASSQDWYSRYEQYF.

J is TRBJ2-5 and V is TRBV28; weak D call: TRBD1 (5 bases). From germline, CDR1 is MDHEN and CDR2 SYDVKM. Trimming removed 7 bases from V and 1 base from J, with 16 bases in between. The length of the CDR3 is 15 residues. CDR3 in amino acids: CASTTSLGLQETQYF. As DNA, the CDR3 is TGTGCCAGCACCACTTCCCTGGGGCTCCAAGAGACCCAGTACTTC. The entire variable domain, with the rest obtained from reference TRBV28 and TRBJ2-5, is as follows: DVKVTQSSRYLVKRTGEKVFLECVQDMDHENMFWYRQDPGLGLRLIYFSYDVKMKEKGDIPEGYSVSREKKERFSLILESASTNQTSMYLCASTTSLGLQETQYFGPGTRLLVL.

The gene calls are TRBV2 and TRBJ2-7, with a possible D match to TRBD2 (6 bases). This CDR3 region has 12 residues. Trimming stripped 8 bases from V and 2 bases from J, with 10 bases between. In germline, CDR1 is SNHLY, CDR2 FYNNEI. The CDR3 loop reads CASGRDPYEQYF. CDR3 DNA: TGTGCCAGCGGGCGGGACCCCTACGAGCAGTACTTC.

This chain uses TRBV19 with TRBJ2-2; D remains ambiguous. This CDR3 is 15 amino acids long. The V end was cut by 6 bases, the J end by 6 bases, with 17 bases between. Germline loops: CDR1 LNHDA, CDR2 SQIVND (reference sequence). CDR3 amino acids: CASRTSEGQPGELFF. CDR3 in DNA: TGTGCCAGTAGGACGTCGGAAGGCCAACCCGGGGAGCTGTTTTTT.

The V call is TRBV3-1 (or the pseudogene TRBV3-2), the J call TRBJ1-1, with 8 bases aligning to TRBD1. V was pared by 6 bases and J by 3 bases, with 12 bases of the junction left unmatched. The CDR3 covers 16 residues. Germline CDR1 LGHDT, CDR2 YNNKEL (reference sequence). For the CDR3, the DNA is TGTGCCAGCAGTCCGACACGGACAGGGCGGTACACTGAAGCTTTCTTT. Its translation is CASSPTRTGRYTEAFF.

This chain uses TRBV6-1 with TRBJ2-7; a possible D gene is TRBD2 (5 bases). In germline, CDR1 is MNHNS, CDR2 SASEGT. CDR3 length equals 12 residues. V was cut by 3 bases and J by 2 bases, with 5 bases left in between. CDR3 sequence reads: CASSDGTYEQYF. The CDR3 DNA sequence: TGTGCCAGCAGTGACGGGACCTACGAGCAGTACTTC.

In this sample, this clone turned up a few times. The chain couples TRBV6-5 to TRBJ2-3; no clear D gene. Trimming took off 0 bases at V and 6 bases at J, with 13 bases between the two ends. The CDR3 consists of 15 residues. From germline, CDR1 is MNHEY and CDR2 SVGAGI. Written as DNA, the CDR3 is TGTGCCAGCAGTTACTCTCCCGAGGTAACGGATACGCAGTATTTT. Its translation: CASSYSPEVTDTQYF.